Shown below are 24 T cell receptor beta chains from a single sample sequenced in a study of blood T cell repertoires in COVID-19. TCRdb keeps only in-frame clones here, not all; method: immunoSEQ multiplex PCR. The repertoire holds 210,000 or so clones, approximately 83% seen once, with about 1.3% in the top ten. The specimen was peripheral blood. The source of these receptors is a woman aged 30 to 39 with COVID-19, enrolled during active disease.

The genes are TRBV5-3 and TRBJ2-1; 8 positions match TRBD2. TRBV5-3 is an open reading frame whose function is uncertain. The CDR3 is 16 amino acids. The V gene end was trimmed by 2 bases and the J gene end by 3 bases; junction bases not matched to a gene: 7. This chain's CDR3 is CARSFLSGEVYNEQFF. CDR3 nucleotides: TGTGCCAGAAGCTTCCTTAGCGGGGAGGTCTACAATGAGCAGTTCTTC.

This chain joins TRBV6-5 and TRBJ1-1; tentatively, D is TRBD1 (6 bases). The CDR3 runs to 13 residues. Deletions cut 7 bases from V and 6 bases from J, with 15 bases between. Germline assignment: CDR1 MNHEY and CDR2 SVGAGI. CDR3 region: CASTVRGGAEAFF. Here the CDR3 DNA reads TGTGCCAGCACTGTGAGAGGGGGGGCTGAAGCTTTCTTT.

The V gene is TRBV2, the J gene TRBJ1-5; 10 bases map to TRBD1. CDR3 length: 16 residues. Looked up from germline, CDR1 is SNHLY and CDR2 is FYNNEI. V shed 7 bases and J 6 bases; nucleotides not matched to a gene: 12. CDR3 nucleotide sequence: TGTGCCAGCACCAACCGGGACGACAGGGGGCTTCAGCCCCAGCATTTT. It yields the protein CASTNRDDRGLQPQHF. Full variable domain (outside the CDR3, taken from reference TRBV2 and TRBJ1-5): EPEVTQTPSHQVTQMGQEVILRCVPISNHLYFYWYRQILGQKVEFLVSFYNNEISEKSEIFDDQFSVERPDGSNFTLKIRSTKLEDSAMYFCASTNRDDRGLQPQHFGDGTRLSIL.

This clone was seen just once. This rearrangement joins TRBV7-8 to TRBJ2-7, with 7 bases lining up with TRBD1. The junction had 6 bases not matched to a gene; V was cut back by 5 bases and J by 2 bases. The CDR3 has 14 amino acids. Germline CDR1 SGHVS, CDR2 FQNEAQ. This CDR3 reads CASSHGTATYEQYF. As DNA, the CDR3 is TGTGCCAGCAGCCACGGGACAGCCACCTACGAGCAGTACTTC.

The CDR3 sequence: CASSPAGPGSYEQYF. DNA for the CDR3: TGTGCCAGCAGCCCCGCCGGTCCAGGCTCCTACGAGCAGTACTTC. The rearrangement uses TRBV5-4 and TRBJ2-7; no clear D. Between the trimmed V and J ends, which lost 4 bases and 0 bases, there was a span of 14 bases. The germline V gene has CDR1 SGHNT and CDR2 YYREEE (reference sequence). This CDR3 has 15 residues.

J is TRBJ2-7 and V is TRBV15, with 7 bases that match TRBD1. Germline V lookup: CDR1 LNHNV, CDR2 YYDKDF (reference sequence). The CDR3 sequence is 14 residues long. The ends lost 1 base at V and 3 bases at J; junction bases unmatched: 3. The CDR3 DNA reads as TGTGCCACCAGCAGAGGACAGGGAAGCTACGAGCAGTACTTC. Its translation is CATSRGQGSYEQYF.

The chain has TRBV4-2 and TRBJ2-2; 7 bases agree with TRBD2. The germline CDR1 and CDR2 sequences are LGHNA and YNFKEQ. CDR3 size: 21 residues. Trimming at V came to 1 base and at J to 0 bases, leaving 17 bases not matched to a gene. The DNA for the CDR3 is TGTGCCAGCAGCCAAGTAGGCCTCCGCCTCTTAGCGGGTACGAACACCGGGGAGCTGTTTTTT. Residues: CASSQVGLRLLAGTNTGELFF.

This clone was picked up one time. CDR3: CASSFRTGEAAEQFF. In DNA, the CDR3 is TGTGCCAGCAGCTTTAGGACAGGGGAGGCTGCTGAGCAGTTCTTC. This rearrangement joins TRBV7-9 to TRBJ2-1; 9 bases match TRBD1. The CDR3 is 15 residues long. The germline CDR1 and CDR2 sequences are SEHNR and FQNEAQ (reference sequence). The J segment lost 9 bases and the V segment lost 3 bases, leaving 9 bases of the junction unmatched.

The CDR3 nucleotides read TGCGCCAGCAGCGAATCGACAGGGTATAATTCACCCCTCCACTTT. Its translation is CASSESTGYNSPLHF. The genes are TRBV4-1 and TRBJ1-6; 7 nucleotides agree with TRBD1. CDR3 length equals 15 residues. V trimming: 5 bases; J trimming: 4 bases; junction bases outside the gene matches: 5. The germline V gene encodes CDR1 MGHRA and CDR2 YSYEKL.

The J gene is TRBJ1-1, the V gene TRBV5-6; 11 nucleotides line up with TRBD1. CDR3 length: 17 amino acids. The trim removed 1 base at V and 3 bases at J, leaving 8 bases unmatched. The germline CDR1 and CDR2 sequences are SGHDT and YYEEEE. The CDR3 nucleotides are TGTGCCAGCAGCTTGTCTCGCGGGACAGGGGGTTACACTGAAGCTTTCTTT. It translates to CASSLSRGTGGYTEAFF.

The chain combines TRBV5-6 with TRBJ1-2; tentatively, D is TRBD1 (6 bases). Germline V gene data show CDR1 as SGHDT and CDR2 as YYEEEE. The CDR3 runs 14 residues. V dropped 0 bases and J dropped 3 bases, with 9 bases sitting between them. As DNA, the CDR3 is TGTGCCAGCAGCTTGGGGACAGCTTACTATGGCTACACCTTC. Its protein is CASSLGTAYYGYTF. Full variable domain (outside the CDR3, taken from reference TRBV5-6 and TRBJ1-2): DAGVTQSPTHLIKTRGQQVTLRCSPKSGHDTVSWYQQALGQGPQFIFQYYEEEERQRGNFPDRFSGHQFPNYSSELNVNALLLGDSALYLCASSLGTAYYGYTFGSGTRLTVV.

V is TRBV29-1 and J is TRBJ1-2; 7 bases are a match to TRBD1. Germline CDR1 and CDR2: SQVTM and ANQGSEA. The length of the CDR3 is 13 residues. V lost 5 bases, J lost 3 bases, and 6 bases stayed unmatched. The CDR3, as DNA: TGCAGCGTTTATCAAGGGGGCGACTATGGCTACACCTTC. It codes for CSVYQGGDYGYTF.

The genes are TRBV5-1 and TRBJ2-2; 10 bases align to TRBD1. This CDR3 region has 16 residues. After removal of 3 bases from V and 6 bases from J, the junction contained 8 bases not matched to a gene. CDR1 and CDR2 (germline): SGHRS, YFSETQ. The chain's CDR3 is CASSSQTGGLAGELFF. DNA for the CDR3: TGCGCCAGCAGCTCTCAGACAGGGGGCTTGGCCGGGGAGCTGTTTTTT.

CDR3 bases: TGTGCCAGCAGTTACCGACGGAGCTCTAACTATGGCTACACCTTC. This encodes CASSYRRSSNYGYTF. This chain connects TRBV6-2 or TRBV6-3 to TRBJ1-2; D ambiguous. The CDR3 has 15 residues. Trimming left V 2 bases short and J 0 bases short, with 10 bases between. Germline loops: CDR1 MNHEY, CDR2 SVGEGT.

The CDR3 nucleotides are TGTGCCAGCAGCTTAGAAGCGGGAGGGCTATCCTACAATGAGCAGTTCTTC. This translates into CASSLEAGGLSYNEQFF. The chain carries TRBV7-9 and TRBJ2-1; TRBD2 agrees at 10 bases. This CDR3 is 17 amino acids long. After removal of 1 base from V and 1 base from J, the junction contained 4 bases not matched to a gene. Germline V gives CDR1 SEHNR, CDR2 FQNEAQ (reference sequence).

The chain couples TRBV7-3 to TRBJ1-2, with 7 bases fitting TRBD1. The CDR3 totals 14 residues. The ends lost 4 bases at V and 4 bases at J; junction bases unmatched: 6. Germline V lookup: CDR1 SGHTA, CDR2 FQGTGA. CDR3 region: CASSSATGSYGYTF. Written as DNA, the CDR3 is TGTGCCAGCAGCTCGGCGACAGGGTCCTATGGCTACACCTTC.

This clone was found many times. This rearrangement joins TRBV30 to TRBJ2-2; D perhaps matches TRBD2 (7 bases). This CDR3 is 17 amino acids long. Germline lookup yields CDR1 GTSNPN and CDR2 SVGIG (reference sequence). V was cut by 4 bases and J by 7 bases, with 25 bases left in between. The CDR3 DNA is TGTGCCTGGACCAGGGGCCACGGGGGGTTCCTAGGCGGGGAGCTGTTTTTT. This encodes CAWTRGHGGFLGGELFF.

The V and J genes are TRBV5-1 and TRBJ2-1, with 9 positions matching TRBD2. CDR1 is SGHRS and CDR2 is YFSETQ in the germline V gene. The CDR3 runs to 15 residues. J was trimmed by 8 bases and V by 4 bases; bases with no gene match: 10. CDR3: CASSLLAGNSHEQFF. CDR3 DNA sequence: TGCGCCAGCAGCCTACTAGCGGGCAATAGCCATGAGCAGTTCTTC.

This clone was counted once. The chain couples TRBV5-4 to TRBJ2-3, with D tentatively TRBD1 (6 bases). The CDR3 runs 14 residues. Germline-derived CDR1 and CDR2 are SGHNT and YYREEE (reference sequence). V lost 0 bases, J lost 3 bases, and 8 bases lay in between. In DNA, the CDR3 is TGTGCCAGCAGCTTGGACAGGGTGACAGATACGCAGTATTTT. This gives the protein CASSLDRVTDTQYF. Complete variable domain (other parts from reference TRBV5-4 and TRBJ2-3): ETGVTQSPTHLIKTRGQQVTLRCSSQSGHNTVSWYQQALGQGPQFIFQYYREEENGRGNFPPRFSGLQFPNYSSELNVNALELDDSALYLCASSLDRVTDTQYFGPGTRLTVL.

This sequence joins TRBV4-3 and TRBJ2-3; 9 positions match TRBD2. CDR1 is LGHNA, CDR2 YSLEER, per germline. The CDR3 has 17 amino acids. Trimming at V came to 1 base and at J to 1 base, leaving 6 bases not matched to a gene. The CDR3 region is CASSQGLGTSRTDTQYF. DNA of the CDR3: TGCGCCAGCAGCCAAGGTCTCGGGACTAGCCGCACAGATACGCAGTATTTT.

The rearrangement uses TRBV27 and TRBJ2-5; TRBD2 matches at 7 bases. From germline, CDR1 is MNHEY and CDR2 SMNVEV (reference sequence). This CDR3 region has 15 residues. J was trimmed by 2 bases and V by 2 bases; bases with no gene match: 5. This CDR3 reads CASSLGSGVQETQYF. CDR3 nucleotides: TGTGCCAGCAGTTTAGGCAGCGGGGTACAAGAGACCCAGTACTTC.

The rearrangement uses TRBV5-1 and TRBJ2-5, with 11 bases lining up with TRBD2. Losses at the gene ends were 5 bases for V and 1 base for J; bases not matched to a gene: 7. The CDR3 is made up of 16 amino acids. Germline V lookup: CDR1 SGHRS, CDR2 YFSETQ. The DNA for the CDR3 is TGCGCCAGCAGACCAACTAGCGGGAGTCTCCAAGAGACCCAGTACTTC. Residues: CASRPTSGSLQETQYF.

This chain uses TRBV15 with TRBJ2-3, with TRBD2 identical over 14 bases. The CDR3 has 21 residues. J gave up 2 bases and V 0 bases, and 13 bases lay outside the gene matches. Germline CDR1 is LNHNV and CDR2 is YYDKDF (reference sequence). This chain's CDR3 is CATSRDLKGLAGVSHTDTQYF. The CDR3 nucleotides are TGTGCCACCAGCAGAGATCTGAAGGGACTAGCGGGAGTGAGTCACACAGATACGCAGTATTTT.

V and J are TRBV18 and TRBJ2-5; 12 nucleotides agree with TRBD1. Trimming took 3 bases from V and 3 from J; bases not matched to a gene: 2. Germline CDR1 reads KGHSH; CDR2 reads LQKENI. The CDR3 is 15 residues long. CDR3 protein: CASSPGQGAEETQYF. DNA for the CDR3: TGTGCCAGCTCACCGGGACAGGGGGCAGAAGAGACCCAGTACTTC.